The 17 T cell receptor beta chains below come from one sample, sequenced in a study of CD8 T cells in Susac syndrome. A quantity of about 0.45 to 1 ug RNA underwent reverse transcription using random hexamers. Each CDR3 protein gets one entry after TCRdb re-called the immunoSEQ multiplex PCR reads with MiXCR. The sample carries some 200,000 distinct CDR3 sequences, approximately 96% recorded once. The sample taken for sequencing was CD4+ T cells from PBMCs. These receptor sequences come from a human donor with Susac syndrome.

CDR3 DNA sequence: TGCAGTGCTGCCTCCCCCCAGGGGGGGAGGTATGGCTACACCTTC. Translated, it gives CSAASPQGGRYGYTF. This chain joins TRBV20-1 and TRBJ1-2; 7 bases match TRBD1. The ends lost 5 bases at V and 5 bases at J; junction bases unmatched: 14. Per germline, CDR1 DFQATT and CDR2 SNEGSKA (reference sequence). The CDR3 covers 15 residues.

The chain links TRBV7-6 to TRBJ1-1; the D is unclear. The CDR3 runs to 13 residues. Germline V gives CDR1 SGHVS, CDR2 FNYEAQ. Trimming left V 3 bases short and J 0 bases short, with 5 bases between. CDR3 sequence: CASSFNLNTEAFF. The CDR3 nucleotides are TGTGCCAGCAGCTTTAATCTGAACACTGAAGCTTTCTTT.

This sequence joins TRBV6-4 and TRBJ2-1; TRBD2 is a possible D gene (6 bases). This CDR3 spans 16 amino acids. CDR1 and CDR2 (germline): MRHNA, SNTAGT. V lost 0 bases and J lost 0, with 9 bases in between. CDR3 DNA: TGTGCCAGCAGTGACTCTCTAGCGAGCTCCTACAATGAGCAGTTCTTC. Its translation: CASSDSLASSYNEQFF.

The J gene is TRBJ2-5, the V gene TRBV20-1, with TRBD2 matching over 7 bases. Germline CDR1 DFQATT, CDR2 SNEGSKA (reference sequence). V was pared by 1 base and J by 4 bases, with 6 bases of the junction left unmatched. This CDR3 region has 14 residues. The CDR3 region has the DNA TGCAGTGCTAGAGGGCTAGCGGAGGGAGAGACCCAGTACTTC. Translated: CSARGLAEGETQYF.

The rearrangement uses TRBV5-1 and TRBJ1-6; tentatively, D is TRBD1 (5 bases). CDR3 length equals 14 residues. V lost 1 base and J lost 7, with 9 bases in between. Germline loops: CDR1 SGHRS, CDR2 YFSETQ. The DNA of the CDR3 is TGCGCCAGCAGCTTGACAGGTACCAATTCACCCCTCCACTTT. It specifies CASSLTGTNSPLHF.

The V call is TRBV28, the J call TRBJ2-7, with D unclear. Germline-derived CDR1 and CDR2 are MDHEN and SYDVKM. This CDR3 region has 14 residues. Trimming stripped 6 bases from V and 1 base from J, with 13 bases between. CDR3 region: CASSPPGLSYEQYF. The DNA for the CDR3 is TGTGCCAGCAGCCCCCCCGGGTTATCCTACGAGCAGTACTTC.

This sequence joins TRBV20-1 and TRBJ2-3; TRBD2 aligns across 10 bases. The CDR3 contains 16 residues. Germline V gives CDR1 DFQATT, CDR2 SNEGSKA (reference sequence). J gave up 2 bases and V 3 bases, and 8 bases lay outside the gene matches. The CDR3 loop reads CSASPQAGGPTDTQYF. The CDR3 DNA follows: TGCAGTGCTAGCCCCCAAGCGGGGGGGCCCACAGATACGCAGTATTTT.

The chain is built from TRBV19 and TRBJ1-5; D is ambiguous. The CDR3 length is 14 residues. Germline-derived CDR1 and CDR2 are LNHDA and SQIVND (reference sequence). Between the trimmed V and J ends, which lost 2 bases and 5 bases, there was a span of 10 bases. CDR3: CASSIMGSHQPQHF. CDR3 nucleotides: TGTGCCAGTAGTATAATGGGGTCCCATCAGCCCCAGCATTTT.

This chain joins TRBV7-9 and TRBJ2-1, with 10 bases lining up with TRBD1. The germline gives CDR1 SEHNR, CDR2 FQNEAQ (reference sequence). This CDR3 region has 19 residues. V lost 5 bases to trimming and J lost 0 bases; unmatched junction nucleotides: 13. CDR3 in DNA: TGTGCCAGCAGCACCCGGGACAGGGGACCCGGCAGCTCCTACAATGAGCAGTTCTTC. As protein: CASSTRDRGPGSSYNEQFF.

The chain recombines TRBV5-1 with TRBJ2-1, with 9 bases lining up with TRBD1. Germline V gives CDR1 SGHRS, CDR2 YFSETQ. J was trimmed by 2 bases and V by 4 bases; bases with no gene match: 4. The CDR3 is 15 residues long. CDR3 residues: CASSPGTGPYNEQFF. CDR3 DNA: TGCGCCAGCAGCCCCGGGACAGGGCCCTACAATGAGCAGTTCTTC.

The rearrangement links TRBV3-1 to TRBJ2-1; 9 nucleotides line up with TRBD1. This CDR3 has 14 amino acids. With V trimmed by 3 bases and J by 7 bases, 4 bases remained unmatched. CDR1 LGHDT and CDR2 YNNKEL come from the germline V gene (reference sequence). The CDR3 region is CASSHWDRVNEQFF. Here the CDR3 DNA reads TGTGCCAGCAGCCATTGGGACAGGGTGAATGAGCAGTTCTTC.

The chain joins TRBV19 to TRBJ2-6, with 8 bases fitting TRBD1. Germline assignment: CDR1 LNHDA and CDR2 SQIVND (reference sequence). This CDR3 region has 17 residues. V lost 5 bases, J lost 0 bases, and 6 bases stayed unmatched. The CDR3 nucleotides are TGTGCCAGTAGTGTACTAACAGGGGGCTCTGGGGCCAACGTCCTGACTTTC. It encodes CASSVLTGGSGANVLTF.

The V and J genes are TRBV15 and TRBJ2-7; the D gene is possibly TRBD2 (6 bases). The V and J ends lost 0 bases and 2 bases respectively, with 11 bases between them. In germline, CDR1 is LNHNV, CDR2 YYDKDF (reference sequence). The CDR3 length is 15 residues. The CDR3 spells CATSRDGSTTYEQYF. The CDR3 nucleotides read TGTGCCACCAGCAGAGACGGGAGTACGACCTACGAGCAGTACTTC.

The chain is built from TRBV3-1 and TRBJ1-1, with D maybe TRBD1 (6 bases). The CDR3 is made up of 14 amino acids. Trimming took off 1 base at V and 5 bases at J, with 11 bases between the two ends. CDR1 and CDR2 (germline): LGHDT, YNNKEL (reference sequence). CDR3 amino acids: CASSQGRGGTEAFF. DNA for the CDR3: TGTGCCAGCAGCCAAGGTAGGGGGGGGACTGAAGCTTTCTTT.

The J gene is TRBJ2-3, the V gene TRBV5-1; 11 bases align to TRBD2. J gave up 2 bases and V 4 bases, and 6 bases lay outside the gene matches. From germline, CDR1 is SGHRS and CDR2 YFSETQ. This CDR3 region has 16 residues. The CDR3 coding sequence is TGCGCCAGCAGCATTTCGACTAGCGGGGACACAGATACGCAGTATTTT. It translates to CASSISTSGDTDTQYF.

The rearrangement uses TRBV29-1 and TRBJ2-1; 9 nucleotides agree with TRBD1. Per the germline V gene, CDR1 is SQVTM and CDR2 is ANQGSEA. The CDR3 contains 13 residues. The V and J ends lost 7 bases and 4 bases, in that order; junction bases with no gene match: 5. The CDR3 coding sequence is TGCAGCGCCCCGGGACAGGGATACAATGAGCAGTTCTTC. This translates into CSAPGQGYNEQFF.

The chain links TRBV27 to TRBJ2-7, with D perhaps matching TRBD1 (5 bases). This CDR3 has 14 amino acids. Germline V gene sequence: CDR1 MNHEY, CDR2 SMNVEV (reference sequence). The V end lost 2 bases, the J end lost 4 bases, and 12 bases lay between the germline ends. CDR3 in DNA: TGTGCCAGCAGTTTAGGAGACAGAGCTTACGAGCAGTACTTC. Its protein is CASSLGDRAYEQYF.